This T cell receptor beta chain emerged from a study of blood T cell repertoires in COVID-19. The table came from immunoSEQ multiplex PCR; TCRdb's copy has only in-frame clones and leaves some out. The sample consists of a few hundred thousand clones, less than 90% of them appearing once. The V gene's germline CDR1 is KGHSH and CDR2 LQKENI. There are 15 residues in the CDR3. Trimming at V came to 3 bases and at J to 7 bases, leaving 8 bases not matched to a gene. Sequenced material: peripheral blood. The gene calls are TRBV18 and TRBJ2-3; 9 nucleotides align to TRBD1. The receptor was isolated from a woman in her 70s with COVID-19, enrolled during active disease. The CDR3 loop is CASSPLQGAPYTQYF. The CDR3 nucleotides read TGTGCCAGCTCACCTTTACAGGGGGCGCCGTATACGCAGTATTTT.